This T cell receptor (beta chain) was profiled in a study of cytomegalovirus exposure and HLA in healthy donors (dated 2017 in TCRdb). About the full investigation: In an earlier analysis of under 750 of the donors, roughly 300 Gb of sequence data and 95 million to 130 million unique TCR beta sequences from about 190 million T cells were reported. To predict cytomegalovirus infection status, the study brought together high-throughput TCR immunosequencing, statistical association of individual TCRs with disease status, and machine learning. Among 398 genotyped donors of the cohort, an average of approximately 240,000 unique TCR beta nucleotide sequences were sequenced per donor, roughly 20% of them non-productive. Using immunosequencing, the study profiled T cell repertoires from 666 subjects and related those repertoires to cytomegalovirus serostatus. To decide whether each TCR beta V gene segment behaved as functional or pseudogenic, an earlier analysis of 587 of the donors relied on high-throughput TCR beta sequencing. In a later analysis, previously published TCR beta repertoires from roughly 710 donors were re-analyzed and high-resolution HLA genotyping was added so that TCR occurrence patterns could be studied. All discovery cohort repertoires had been generated on a single sequencing platform. HLA typing covered class I and class II loci at four-digit resolution. The study was designed to test whether signatures of past pathogen exposure could be identified by cataloging public T cell receptors. Alongside the repertoire data, information on donor age, sex, ethnicity and CMV serostatus was compiled. A later genetic analysis used genome-wide SNP genotypes for about three fifths of the 666 donors, treating that subset as a discovery cohort. Roughly five DR-DQ haplotypes were treated as single units for association and clustering because of strong linkage in the cohort. In addition to the first cohort of 650 to 750 subjects, a separate validation cohort of 120 different subjects was used. The later analysis used no new phenotypic data to find candidate immune exposures, relying instead on TCR beta sequences and their occurrence across donors. About 280 gigabases of sequencing data and around 85 million unique TCR sequences made up an early release that covered approximately 620 HLA-typed donors. The number of donors typed differed by locus, with about 620-630 for A, B, C, DRB1 and DQB1, 522 for DQA1, about 610 for DPA1, and some 450 for DPB1. Among the roughly 380 genotyped donors, approximately 81% belonged to the genetic ancestry cluster associated with self-reported Caucasian donors. The study at large found these results: The classifier was reported to diagnose cytomegalovirus status with high specificity and sensitivity in both the original cohort and the validation cohort. A further reported finding was that TCR beta sequences accurately predicted the HLA-A and HLA-B alleles for most subjects in the first cohort. When HLA alleles, especially DR and DQ, strongly co-occurred, attributing TCR associations to individual alleles was difficult. Most TCR sequences were observed very rarely across donors, whereas some public TCRs were present in many individuals. In a later genetic analysis, fewer N-insertions in productive TCRs were reported among donors in an Asian-associated ancestry cluster than the roughly 710-donor mean. A later analysis found that most CMV-associated TCR beta chains appeared HLA-restricted, with HLA associations seemingly driven largely by CMV exposure. Sequencing depth was assumed to be roughly uniform across donors in the presence/absence analyses, though that assumption may not hold. In vitro tests confirmed that three of the cytomegalovirus-associated TCR beta chains recognize cytomegalovirus antigens. A later analysis reported that several top co-occurrence clusters appeared linked to parvovirus B19, influenza, CMV and Epstein-Barr virus. Immune exposure information for the cohort was limited to CMV serostatus. An association between a missense DCLRE1C variant and V-gene and J-gene trimming of TCR beta chains was found in a later genetic analysis and replicated in an independent cohort. In this cohort, only TCR beta chains were sequenced, and detectable features were limited by the absence of alpha or paired-chain data. The authors suggested that the approach could potentially be generalized to other disease states and immunological phenotypes. At a false discovery rate of 0.05, a later analysis linked around 15,000 TCR beta sequences to specific HLA alleles. Roughly 17 rarely observed V segments, including chromosome 9 orphons, were excluded from the earlier analysis of approximately 500 of the donors because counts were too low. Correlated functional status among segregating V segments might be attributable to linkage disequilibrium, but an unknown experimental factor could not be ruled out. The study listed 164 TCR beta chains as associated with cytomegalovirus. In a later analysis, TCR association rates were found to vary across HLA loci, with the most associated TCRs seen for DRB1 alleles and the fewest for HLA-C alleles. In a later analysis, HLA-associated TCR beta chains were found to be more clonally expanded and to have lower generation probabilities than equally common non-associated chains. A cluster of highly shared sequence variants was judged likely to represent a technical artifact of the sequencing pipeline. Broadly in line with IMGT annotations, most TCR beta V segments showed up in productive rearrangements about 90% or about 30% of the time in an earlier analysis of under 700 of the donors. Because HLA typing was missing for some donors at each locus, association tests included only the typed subset.

Libraries were prepared through the immunoSEQ multiplex PCR assay. For the multiplex PCR, a mixture combining 60 forward primers for TCR Vbeta segments and 13 reverse primers for TCR Jbeta segments was used. A multiplex PCR assay on genomic DNA amplified the CDR3 region of rearranged TCR beta genes. The amplified TCR beta libraries were sequenced on the Illumina HiSeq System as 87-base-pair reads. Per the source publication's procedure: Across the 600 to 700 repertoires, a later analysis counted 60 million to 90 million unique TCR beta chains, 9 million to 14 million of which were shared by at least two donors. Raw reads were error-corrected and collapsed into unique sequences by a nearest-neighbor algorithm in which closely related sequences were merged to remove PCR and sequencing errors. V, D and J gene segments were assigned by aligning CDR3 sequences to IMGT reference sequences. For a sequence to be retained, at least a six-nucleotide match to both a V gene segment and a J gene segment was required. A rearrangement counted as productive if the CDR3 had no stop codons and remained in frame with V and J, and every other rearrangement counted as non-productive. Following IMGT convention, CDR3 was defined as the stretch from the second conserved V-encoded cysteine up to the conserved J-encoded phenylalanine. In an earlier analysis of more than 550 of the donors, sequences lacking an unambiguous match to a single V gene segment were excluded. An earlier analysis of 587 of the donors classified V segments as functional when productive rearrangements were above 56.7% and as segregating when the standard deviation between donors was above 5%. A statistical classification framework was developed to diagnose cytomegalovirus status using the catalog of TCR beta chain sequences. In a later analysis, TCR nucleotide sequences were compared against IMGT/GENE-DB human TR gene sequences so that V and J genes could be assigned. A later analysis assigned CDR3 sequences and most-parsimonious VDJ recombination scenarios with the TCRdist pipeline. A later analysis defined each TCR beta chain by its CDR3 amino acid sequence plus V-gene family, and excluded reads lacking a unique V-gene family. In a later analysis, 450 to 600 highly shared, low-generation-probability nucleotide sequences were removed to address suspected cross-contamination and a sequencing artifact. In a later analysis, a clonal expansion index for each public chain was calculated from normalized within-repertoire ranks of inferred template counts. In a later analysis, generation probabilities were computed using a VDJ recombination model fitted to out-of-frame rearrangements, and the results were checked against IGoR. In a later analysis, TCR-TCR, TCR-HLA and TCR-CMV co-occurrence was scored with hypergeometric tests, and a repertoire-size bias correction was applied to TCR pairs. In a later analysis, false discovery rates were estimated by permuting HLA or CMV assignments 20 times. In a later analysis, co-occurring TCRs were grouped using DBSCAN, and TCRdist sequence similarity was added for clustering within HLA-allele-positive subsets. Co-occurrence clustering excluded repertoires with fewer than 30,000 or more than 120,000 public chains, plus five with anomalous nucleotide sharing. This immuneACCESS table, as held by TCRdb, lists in-frame sequences with V and J called but not all clones. Of the missing ones, under half trace to an unresolved V gene in checked studies; the others have no known cause. Clone size and the V and J calls come from that table; the DNA yielded D and trimming. The sample table contains approximately 180,000 clones; only one count was recorded for 70% to 90% of them. The biggest ten clones account for 4.5% to 5.5% of the sample.

In total, approximately 700 healthy bone marrow donors made up the cohort. Cohort members were all nominally healthy when sampled, although unrecorded immune exposures were likely present. The donor tested CMV seropositive and was one of the 289 seropositive cohort members. A peripheral blood sample was collected from each donor, and TCR beta sequencing was performed on peripheral blood mononuclear cells. The Qiagen DNeasy Blood Extraction Kit was used to extract genomic DNA from the blood cell samples. About this clone itself: The antigen this receptor binds is unknown. No base quality values were provided; no much bigger clone lies one nucleotide off.

Sequences were obtained from PBMCs. This TCR was sampled from a girl aged 10 to 17 in good health and CMV-seropositive.

The CDR3 region: CASSQDPRGGGNTIYF. The bases read TGCGCCAGCAGCCAAGACCCACGGGGAGGGGGAAACACCATATATTTT. This receptor chain uses TRBV4-1 and TRBJ1-3; no D gene call is confident. CDR1 is given as MGHRA and CDR2 as YSYEKL, both from the germline V gene. The V end loses 0 bases and the J end loses 4 bases, and a stretch of 13 bases separates them. The CDR3 numbers 16 residues from cysteine through phenylalanine. The CDR3 DNA has 48 bases and is translated from base 1.